These 16 T cell receptor beta chains were all obtained from the same sample, sequenced in a study of blood T cell repertoires in COVID-19. Measured with immunoSEQ multiplex PCR; TCRdb has only the in-frame clones, and not every one. The table has 250,000 or so clones, 85% to 90% seen once. Material for sequencing was PBMCs or T cells enriched from blood (not recorded which). All receptors come from a woman between 25 and 40 years old with acute COVID-19.

The chain links TRBV10-3 to TRBJ2-7; 11 bases align to TRBD2. The V gene end was trimmed by 8 bases and the J gene end by 4 bases; junction bases not matched to a gene: 19. This CDR3 is 18 amino acids long. Germline assignment: CDR1 ENHRY and CDR2 SYGVKD. The CDR3 here is CAIRDSFTGTSGIYEQYF. In DNA, the CDR3 is TGTGCCATCCGGGACAGCTTCACCGGGACTAGCGGAATTTACGAGCAGTACTTC.

This rearrangement joins TRBV28 to TRBJ1-5; possibly TRBD1 for D (5 bases). Per the germline V gene, CDR1 is MDHEN and CDR2 is SYDVKM. This CDR3 has 13 residues. Trimming left V 6 bases short and J 3 bases short, with 9 bases between. DNA of the CDR3: TGTGCCAGCAGGACAGAGCCCAATCAGCCCCAGCATTTT. This encodes CASRTEPNQPQHF.

The V call is TRBV4-3, the J call TRBJ1-1, with D unresolved. The CDR3 has 15 residues. V was cut by 0 bases and J by 0 bases, with 8 bases left in between. Per the germline V gene, CDR1 is LGHNA and CDR2 is YSLEER. The CDR3 loop reads CASSQDRAMNTEAFF. Here the CDR3 DNA reads TGCGCCAGCAGCCAAGATCGTGCGATGAACACTGAAGCTTTCTTT.

As to this clone: A much larger clone lies a single base off, so this may be a read error. The V gene is TRBV6-5, the J gene TRBJ2-2, with TRBD2 as a possible D gene (6 bases). Germline-derived CDR1 and CDR2 are MNHEY and SVGAGI. V lost 2 bases, J lost 4 bases, and 8 bases lay in between. This CDR3 spans 14 amino acids. The CDR3 loop is CASSYTGSTGELFF. CDR3 nucleotide sequence: TGTGCCAGCAGTTACACCGGGAGCACCGGGGAGCTGTTTTTT.

The chain is built from TRBV6-1 and TRBJ2-1; TRBD2 is a possible D gene (5 bases). This CDR3 is 14 amino acids long. The V gene lost 1 base and the J gene lost 3 bases, with 7 bases spanning the gap. CDR1 is MNHNS, CDR2 SASEGT, per germline. The CDR3 protein is CASSEGLIYNEQFF. The CDR3, as DNA: TGTGCCAGCAGTGAAGGACTAATCTACAATGAGCAGTTCTTC.

This clone was observed a single time. The chain couples TRBV6-5 to TRBJ1-2; TRBD1 matches at 7 bases. The CDR3 runs 15 residues. Germline assignment: CDR1 MNHEY and CDR2 SVGAGI. The V and J ends lost 6 bases and 6 bases, in that order; junction bases with no gene match: 13. As DNA, the CDR3 is TGTGCCAGCAGACCACCGGACAGGAGACTCGATGGCTACACCTTC. This gives the protein CASRPPDRRLDGYTF.

The genes are TRBV28 and TRBJ2-7; 8 positions match TRBD2. Per germline, CDR1 MDHEN and CDR2 SYDVKM. Unmatched junction bases numbered 6, after V lost 6 bases and J lost 5 bases. The CDR3 length is 13 residues. This chain's CDR3 is CASRPGGPDEQYF. CDR3 in DNA: TGTGCCAGCAGACCGGGAGGGCCCGACGAGCAGTACTTC. Variable domain in full (rest from reference TRBV28 and TRBJ2-7): DVKVTQSSRYLVKRTGEKVFLECVQDMDHENMFWYRQDPGLGLRLIYFSYDVKMKEKGDIPEGYSVSREKKERFSLILESASTNQTSMYLCASRPGGPDEQYFGPGTRLTVT.

This chain joins TRBV30 and TRBJ2-2; a weak D match, TRBD1 (6 bases). The ends were cut back, 1 base at V and 13 bases at J, with 19 bases in the middle. The CDR3 totals 14 residues. Germline V CDR1 and CDR2: GTSNPN, SVGIG (reference sequence). CDR3 sequence (DNA): TGTGCCTGGAGTGGGGACAACCTACCGGGGCTGCTGTTTTTT. Its translation: CAWSGDNLPGLLFF.

The chain carries TRBV12-2 and TRBJ2-1; the table's D call, TRBD1, has no DNA check behind it. TRBV12-2 is termed a pseudogene. This CDR3 spans 18 amino acids. CDR3 residues: CASRLVEAPHHRYNEQFF. The CDR3 region has the DNA TGTGCAAGTCGCTTAGTAGAAGCCCCTCACCACAGGTACAATGAGCAGTTCTTC.

This clone occurred a few times. V usage is TRBV5-6 and J usage is TRBJ1-4, with no clear D. CDR3 size: 15 residues. Germline CDR1 reads SGHDT; CDR2 reads YYEEEE. Trimming shortened V by 3 bases and J by 0 bases, and 9 bases separated the two germline ends. The CDR3 loop is CASSSSGTTNEKLFF. Written as DNA, the CDR3 is TGTGCCAGCAGCTCCTCCGGGACAACTAATGAAAAACTGTTTTTT.

This clone was detected a few times. V is TRBV9 and J is TRBJ2-2; 7 bases are a match to TRBD1. Germline V CDR1 and CDR2: SGDLS, YYNGEE. The CDR3 consists of 15 residues. With 4 bases clipped from V and 5 bases from J, the junction kept 8 bases outside the gene matches. CDR3 nucleotide sequence: TGTGCCAGCAGCATAGGGACAGTAGGGACCGGGGAGCTGTTTTTT. Protein product: CASSIGTVGTGELFF.

This rearrangement joins TRBV11-2 to TRBJ2-7; D remains unclear. The CDR3 totals 12 residues. V lost 1 base and J 1 base, leaving 2 bases between the germline ends. Germline V gives CDR1 SGHAT, CDR2 FQNNGV. The DNA for the CDR3 is TGTGCCAGCAGCTTAGCATCCTACGAGCAGTACTTC. Translated: CASSLASYEQYF. Complete variable domain (other parts from reference TRBV11-2 and TRBJ2-7): EAGVAQSPRYKIIEKRQSVAFWCNPISGHATLYWYQQILGQGPKLLIQFQNNGVVDDSQLPKDRFSAERLKGVDSTLKIQPAKLEDSAVYLCASSLASYEQYFGPGTRLTVT.

This sequence joins TRBV5-8 and TRBJ2-7, with a weak D call TRBD2 (6 bases). Germline lookup yields CDR1 SGHTS and CDR2 YDEGEE. The ends were cut back, 5 bases at V and 5 bases at J, with 17 bases in the middle. The CDR3 extends over 14 amino acids. CDR3 amino acids: CASRIAPGVHEQYF. Here the CDR3 DNA reads TGTGCCAGCAGAATCGCGCCGGGAGTGCACGAGCAGTACTTC. Filled out from reference TRBV5-8 and TRBJ2-7, the complete variable domain reads EAGVTQSPTHLIKTRGQQATLRCSPISGHTSVYWYQQALGLGLQFLLWYDEGEERNRGNFPPRFSGRQFPNYSSELNVNALELEDSALYLCASRIAPGVHEQYFGPGTRLTVT.

The chain has TRBV10-3 and TRBJ2-7; 9 nucleotides agree with TRBD1. The CDR3 length is 13 residues. V dropped 10 bases and J dropped 1; count of bases not matched to a gene: 5. The germline CDR1 and CDR2 sequences are ENHRY and SYGVKD. CDR3 coding DNA: TGTGCCACGAGACAGGGGGGGTCCTACGAGCAGTACTTC. This translates into CATRQGGSYEQYF.

The V gene is TRBV28, the J gene TRBJ2-7; 10 bases are a match to TRBD1. V shed 2 bases and J 1 base; nucleotides not matched to a gene: 17. Germline V gives CDR1 MDHEN, CDR2 SYDVKM. The CDR3 totals 20 residues. The CDR3 sequence: CASSLARTVLTGGLSYEQYF. The CDR3 bases are TGTGCCAGCAGTTTAGCCCGCACCGTCTTGACAGGGGGCCTTTCCTACGAGCAGTACTTC.

The gene calls are TRBV10-3 and TRBJ2-7, with a possible D match to TRBD1 (5 bases). This CDR3 has 12 amino acids. The germline V and J ends were trimmed by 0 bases and 5 bases, with 5 bases remaining between them. From germline, CDR1 is ENHRY and CDR2 SYGVKD. CDR3 bases: TGTGCCATCAGTGAGTCAGGGGACGAGCAGTACTTC. Protein sequence: CAISESGDEQYF.